The text below deals with one T cell receptor beta chain. The CDR3 contains 11 residues. Germline CDR1 SQVTM, CDR2 ANQGSEA. V lost 4 bases, J lost 2 bases, and 5 bases lay in between. Random-hexamer reverse transcription was applied to about 0.45 to 1 ug RNA. TCRdb itself ran the immunoSEQ multiplex PCR reads through MiXCR, one entry per CDR3 protein. The data contain some 160,000 distinct CDR3 sequences, about 91% of them singletons. This specimen belongs to a study of CD8 T cells in Susac syndrome. Material for sequencing was CD4+ T cells from PBMCs. The source of this sequence is a human donor in good health. The rearrangement links TRBV29-1 to TRBJ1-2, with unresolved D. The CDR3 region is CSVGLNYGYTF. For the CDR3, the DNA is TGCAGCGTTGGACTCAACTATGGCTACACCTTC.